The 12 T cell receptor beta chains below all came from one sample that was sequenced in a study of T cell responses to AZD1222 COVID-19 vaccine. The assay was immunoSEQ multiplex PCR, and TCRdb's table has in-frame clones only and misses some. This table has about 140,000 clones, nearly 95% appearing once. The source material was peripheral blood, sampled 28 days after the second AZD1222 dose. These receptors were obtained from an adult who received the AZD1222 COVID-19 vaccine.

V and J are TRBV6-5 and TRBJ1-5; 9 positions match TRBD1. CDR3 length equals 16 residues. Germline V gene sequence: CDR1 MNHEY, CDR2 SVGAGI. V gave up 6 bases and J gave up 1 base; unmatched junction bases: 7. CDR3 loop: CASSYRGPFSNQPQHF. The CDR3 bases are TGTGCCAGCAGCTACAGGGGGCCCTTCAGCAATCAGCCCCAGCATTTT.

The V call is TRBV10-3, the J call TRBJ2-1; maybe TRBD1 (6 bases). Germline CDR1 is ENHRY and CDR2 is SYGVKD. Trimming pared 3 bases from V and 0 bases from J, leaving 12 bases between. The CDR3 loop spans 16 amino acids. The CDR3 loop reads CAISEGGHLSYNEQFF. The DNA of the CDR3 is TGTGCCATCAGTGAAGGGGGACACCTCTCCTACAATGAGCAGTTCTTC.

This clone was detected a few times. The chain couples TRBV4-1 to TRBJ2-7, with TRBD2 matching 10 bases. Trimming cost V 0 bases and J 5 bases; bases outside gene matches: 7. The CDR3 contains 16 residues. The germline gives CDR1 MGHRA, CDR2 YSYEKL. CDR3 loop: CASSQDASGRFNEQYF. In DNA, the CDR3 is TGCGCCAGCAGCCAAGACGCTAGCGGGAGATTCAACGAGCAGTACTTC.

V is TRBV29-1 and J is TRBJ2-3, with TRBD1 identical over 8 bases. The CDR3 loop spans 14 amino acids. The V gene's germline CDR1 is SQVTM and CDR2 ANQGSEA. The ends lost 8 bases at V and 2 bases at J; junction bases unmatched: 9. The DNA for the CDR3 is TGCAGCTTGACCGGGACAGGTAACACAGATACGCAGTATTTT. This sequence encodes CSLTGTGNTDTQYF.

This chain connects TRBV3-1 (or the pseudogene TRBV3-2) to TRBJ1-2; 8 positions match TRBD1. The CDR3 is 14 amino acids. V shed 4 bases, J shed 7 bases, and the junction held 8 bases outside the gene matches. Germline lookup yields CDR1 LGHDT and CDR2 YNNKEL (reference sequence). The CDR3 DNA reads as TGTGCCAGCAGCCTCCGGACAGGGTTGGGTGGCTACACCTTC. This translates into CASSLRTGLGGYTF.

V and J are TRBV19 and TRBJ2-3; TRBD2 matches 12 bases. The CDR3 runs 16 residues. J lost 2 bases, V lost 7 bases, and 7 bases had no gene match. CDR1 and CDR2 (germline): LNHDA, SQIVND (reference sequence). The CDR3 loop reads CASTPGLAGYTDTQYF. The DNA for the CDR3 is TGTGCCAGTACCCCAGGACTAGCGGGGTACACAGATACGCAGTATTTT.

In DNA form, the CDR3 reads TGTGCCAGCAGGCAGGGACTCACCCCATCCGAGCAGTACTTC. As protein: CASRQGLTPSEQYF. This rearrangement joins TRBV28 to TRBJ2-7; tentatively, D is TRBD2 (6 bases). Trimming took 6 bases from V and 6 from J, leaving 18 bases between them. CDR1 and CDR2 from the germline V gene are MDHEN and SYDVKM. The CDR3 spans 14 residues.

The chain joins TRBV19 to TRBJ1-5, with 8 bases identical to TRBD1. V shed 5 bases and J 4 bases; nucleotides not matched to a gene: 7. The CDR3 totals 15 residues. Germline V gene sequence: CDR1 LNHDA, CDR2 SQIVND (reference sequence). DNA of the CDR3: TGTGCCAGTAGTCCGTATGGACAGGGTAATCAGCCCCAGCATTTT. This gives the protein CASSPYGQGNQPQHF.

The J gene is TRBJ2-7, the V gene TRBV19; TRBD1 matches 7 bases. Germline V gives CDR1 LNHDA, CDR2 SQIVND (reference sequence). CDR3 length equals 14 residues. The V gene end was trimmed by 3 bases and the J gene end by 2 bases; junction bases not matched to a gene: 4. This chain's CDR3 is CASSMKTGTYEQYF. For the CDR3, the DNA is TGTGCCAGTAGTATGAAGACAGGGACCTACGAGCAGTACTTC.

The gene calls are TRBV7-8 and TRBJ1-1, with 7 bases identical to TRBD1. V shed 3 bases and J 3 bases; nucleotides not matched to a gene: 4. CDR3 length: 14 amino acids. Germline CDR1 and CDR2: SGHVS and FQNEAQ. The CDR3 region has the DNA TGTGCCAGCAGCTTCGAAACAGGGGACACTGAAGCTTTCTTT. Amino acids: CASSFETGDTEAFF.

This clone was picked up one time. J is TRBJ2-1 and V is TRBV7-2; D assignment may be TRBD1 or TRBD2 (5 bases each). The V gene's germline CDR1 is SGHTA and CDR2 FQGNSA. The CDR3 is 16 amino acids. Trimming took off 5 bases at V and 7 bases at J, with 21 bases between the two ends. The CDR3 DNA sequence: TGTGCCAGCAGCCCGAGGGACCTGGGTCTGAGGAATGAGCAGTTCTTC. It encodes CASSPRDLGLRNEQFF. Based on the CDR3 plus reference TRBV7-2 and TRBJ2-1, the full variable domain is GAGVSQSPSNKVTEKGKDVELRCDPISGHTALYWYRQSLGQGLEFLIYFQGNSAPDKSGLPSDRFSAERTGGSVSTLTIQRTQQEDSAVYLCASSPRDLGLRNEQFFGPGTRLTVL.

The rearrangement joins TRBV18 to TRBJ1-2; D call uncertain. Germline-derived CDR1 and CDR2 are KGHSH and LQKENI. CDR3 length: 13 amino acids. Deletions cut 5 bases from V and 0 bases from J, with 7 bases between. CDR3 sequence: CASSSSANYGYTF. As DNA, the CDR3 is TGTGCCAGCTCATCCTCCGCTAACTATGGCTACACCTTC.